The 23 T cell receptor beta chains below were found in one sample sequenced in a study of blood T cells in healthy people across ages (dated by TCRdb to about 2015). Library preparation employed 5' RACE. These reads were obtained on an Illumina HiSeq 2500. A second roughly 7 to 12 cycle PCR used a sample-barcoded 5' primer and a J-beta primer mix. TCRdb reprocessing: public reads trimmed at Q25 with fastp, clones called with MiXCR, in-frame beta chains kept. Rows with one shared CDR3 protein collapse into an entry with the most common genes and DNA. The sample has about 1,400,000 distinct CDR3 sequences on record, around 59% of them singletons. The biggest ten clones account for 6.5% to 8.5% of the sample. Material for sequencing was blood. All receptors derive from a young man in good health.

The chain links TRBV20-1 to TRBJ2-3, with D perhaps TRBD1 (6 bases). Germline V gene lookup returns CDR1 DFQATT and CDR2 SNEGSKA (reference sequence). The CDR3 contains 15 residues. The chain's CDR3 is CSAKAGAYSTDTQYF. The CDR3 nucleotides are TGCAGCGCCAAGGCAGGGGCTTATAGCACAGATACGCAGTATTTT.

J is TRBJ1-1 and V is TRBV7-9; D possibly corresponds to TRBD1 (6 bases). This CDR3 is 15 amino acids long. Trimming removed 5 bases at V and 4 bases at J, with 17 bases between. The germline gives CDR1 SEHNR, CDR2 FQNEAQ (reference sequence). The CDR3 loop reads CASSPGTGLGTEAFF. In DNA, the CDR3 is TGTGCCAGCAGCCCAGGTACAGGGTTGGGCACTGAAGCTTTCTTT.

The rearrangement links TRBV6-1 to TRBJ2-3; a weak D match, TRBD1 (5 bases). The V gene's germline CDR1 is MNHNS and CDR2 SASEGT. The V gene lost 6 bases and the J gene lost 3 bases, with 25 bases spanning the gap. The CDR3 runs to 18 residues. Here the CDR3 DNA reads TGTGCCAGCAGACACAACCTTCTAGGGGAATACCAAACAGATACGCAGTATTTT. It is translated as CASRHNLLGEYQTDTQYF.

In its sample, this clonotype was seen a few times. The gene calls are TRBV12-3 or TRBV12-4 and TRBJ2-2; D remains unclear. Trimming pared 2 bases from V and 6 bases from J, leaving 4 bases between. This CDR3 contains 12 residues. The CDR3 sequence: CASSLPAGELFF. DNA for the CDR3: TGTGCCAGCAGTTTACCGGCCGGGGAGCTGTTTTTT.

The chain carries TRBV4-1 and TRBJ2-5, with TRBD1 matching over 7 bases. The CDR3 contains 17 residues. CDR1 and CDR2 (germline): MGHRA, YSYEKL. J was trimmed by 5 bases and V by 4 bases; bases with no gene match: 16. CDR3 bases: TGCGCCAGCAGCCGAATGGGGTCGGGACAGAACCTGGAGACCCAGTACTTC. Translated, it gives CASSRMGSGQNLETQYF.

V is TRBV7-9 and J is TRBJ2-5, with 9 bases identical to TRBD1. In germline, CDR1 is SEHNR, CDR2 FQNEAQ (reference sequence). CDR3 length: 14 amino acids. J lost 13 bases, V lost 5 bases, and 14 bases had no gene match. This CDR3 reads CASSGGQGPLDLYF. CDR3 nucleotide sequence: TGTGCCAGCAGCGGGGGACAGGGCCCTCTGGACCTGTACTTC.

Remarks on this clonotype: Sequence at one end of the junction differs from germline and may be a read error. The chain has TRBV4-1 and TRBJ2-5; the D gene is possibly TRBD1 (6 bases). This CDR3 is 14 amino acids long. Germline V gene data show CDR1 as MGHRA and CDR2 as YSYEKL. The CDR3 sequence is CASSQGPVQETQYF. CDR3 sequence (DNA): TGTGCCAGCAGTCAGGGGCCAGTCCAAGAGACCCAGTACTTC.

This rearrangement joins TRBV27 to TRBJ2-7; D remains ambiguous. In germline, CDR1 is MNHEY, CDR2 SMNVEV (reference sequence). The CDR3 has 13 residues. V dropped 8 bases and J dropped 0 bases, with 11 bases sitting between them. The CDR3: CASALAYSYEQYF. The CDR3 nucleotides read TGTGCCAGCGCCCTGGCGTACTCCTACGAGCAGTACTTC.

In its sample, this clonotype was seen once. The chain couples TRBV24-1 to TRBJ2-7, with D possibly being TRBD1 or TRBD2 (6 bases each). The better agreement between TRBJ2-5 and the DNA end casts doubt on the J call. The CDR3 loop spans 14 amino acids. Germline V gene sequence: CDR1 KGHDR, CDR2 SFDVKD. The CDR3: CATETPRGAETQYF. The CDR3 coding sequence is TGTGCCACCGAAACTCCGAGGGGGGCCGAGACCCAGTACTTC.

This clonotype was seen more than once but under ten times. The junction and the germline gene differ at one end; a read error may be behind it. The chain joins TRBV4-1 to TRBJ2-5; maybe TRBD1 (6 bases). The J call may not be correct, given that the DNA end is closer to TRBJ2-7. The V gene's germline CDR1 is MGHRA and CDR2 YSYEKL. This CDR3 comprises 15 residues. CDR3 in amino acids: CASSQVDRLGHEQYF. The CDR3 DNA sequence: TGTGCCAGCAGCCAAGTAGACAGGCTTGGCCACGAGCAGTACTTC.

J is TRBJ1-6 and V is TRBV4-2, with D possibly matching TRBD1 (5 bases). The length of the CDR3 is 15 residues. Germline V gene sequence: CDR1 LGHNA, CDR2 YNFKEQ. The V gene lost 0 bases and the J gene lost 8 bases, with 11 bases spanning the gap. The CDR3 nucleotides are TGTGCCAGCAGCCAAGACGGCAGGGTAGATTCACCCCTCCACTTT. Translation gives CASSQDGRVDSPLHF.

The V and J genes are TRBV3-1 and TRBJ1-2; the D gene is possibly TRBD1 (5 bases). The CDR3 is 14 residues long. The V gene lost 4 bases and the J gene lost 6 bases, with 15 bases spanning the gap. From germline, CDR1 is LGHDT and CDR2 YNNKEL (reference sequence). In DNA form, the CDR3 reads TGTGCCAGCAGCCGGGACCCAGCTAGCAATGGCTACACCTTC. Its translation: CASSRDPASNGYTF.

The rearrangement joins TRBV7-9 to TRBJ2-5; D may be TRBD2 (5 bases). This CDR3 has 19 residues. V lost 5 bases and J lost 1, with 26 bases in between. Germline CDR1 reads SEHNR; CDR2 reads FQNEAQ (reference sequence). CDR3 residues: CASSLTGEIRELFQETQYF. The DNA for the CDR3 is TGTGCCAGCAGCCTTACCGGGGAGATCAGAGAACTGTTCCAAGAGACCCAGTACTTC.

The rearrangement uses TRBV20-1 and TRBJ1-3; D gene uncertain. V was shortened by 3 bases and J by 0 bases, with 15 bases between the two germline ends. The CDR3 length is 16 residues. Germline CDR1 is DFQATT and CDR2 is SNEGSKA (reference sequence). CDR3 bases: TGCAGTGCTAGTAGGGATGAGAGAAACTCTGGAAACACCATATATTTT. This encodes CSASRDERNSGNTIYF.

This clonotype has just a few counts. The CDR3 sequence is CASSLTPGENEQYF. The CDR3 coding sequence is TGCGCCAGCAGCCTCACCCCCGGGGAGAACGAGCAGTACTTC. The V and J genes are TRBV4-1 and TRBJ2-7; a possible D gene is TRBD2 (5 bases). The CDR3 runs to 14 residues. Trimming stripped 4 bases from V and 5 bases from J, with 15 bases between. Germline V gives CDR1 MGHRA, CDR2 YSYEKL.

Only a few counts were recorded for this clonotype. The CDR3 region has the DNA TGCAGTGCTAGAGGGCTGGGAACCGCGACCAATGGCTACACCTTC. Residues: CSARGLGTATNGYTF. The rearrangement joins TRBV20-1 to TRBJ1-2; D uncertain. The V end lost 1 base, the J end lost 6 bases, and 18 bases lay between the germline ends. CDR1 and CDR2 (germline): DFQATT, SNEGSKA (reference sequence). This CDR3 has 15 amino acids.

This clonotype has a single count. The chain has TRBV28 and TRBJ2-7; D gene ambiguous. The CDR3 sequence is 14 residues long. V lost 5 bases, J lost 0 bases, and 11 bases lay in between. Germline loops: CDR1 MDHEN, CDR2 SYDVKM. For the CDR3, the DNA is TGTGCCAGCAGTCAAACAGTAAACTCCTACGAGCAGTACTTC. Amino acid sequence: CASSQTVNSYEQYF.

This clonotype was observed a handful of times. The rearrangement uses TRBV11-2 and TRBJ1-4, with a tentative D call TRBD1 (5 bases). Germline CDR1 and CDR2: SGHAT and FQNNGV. The CDR3 is made up of 15 amino acids. Trimming removed 5 bases from V and 2 bases from J, with 12 bases in between. CDR3 in DNA: TGTGCCAGCAGCCCCCTGGGGGGTACTAATGAAAAACTGTTTTTT. Its translation: CASSPLGGTNEKLFF. The full variable domain, its missing parts supplied by reference TRBV11-2 and TRBJ1-4, is EAGVAQSPRYKIIEKRQSVAFWCNPISGHATLYWYQQILGQGPKLLIQFQNNGVVDDSQLPKDRFSAERLKGVDSTLKIQPAKLEDSAVYLCASSPLGGTNEKLFFGSGTQLSVL.

This sequence joins TRBV29-1 and TRBJ1-3, with D maybe TRBD1 (5 bases). The CDR3 totals 14 residues. The V and J ends lost 5 bases and 1 base respectively, with 12 bases between them. Germline V gene lookup returns CDR1 SQVTM and CDR2 ANQGSEA. CDR3 amino acids: CSVRWWGSGNTIYF. CDR3 in DNA: TGCAGCGTTAGATGGTGGGGGTCTGGAAACACCATATATTTT.

This clonotype was found once. J is TRBJ1-2 and V is TRBV18, with D unresolved. This CDR3 is 15 amino acids long. Looked up from germline, CDR1 is KGHSH and CDR2 is LQKENI. Trimming left V 0 bases short and J 4 bases short, with 12 bases between. The CDR3: CASSPPERLGYGYTF. In DNA, the CDR3 is TGTGCCAGCTCACCACCAGAAAGGTTGGGCTATGGCTACACCTTC. Drawing the rest from reference TRBV18 and TRBJ1-2, the complete variable domain is NAGVMQNPRHLVRRRGQEARLRCSPMKGHSHVYWYRQLPEEGLKFMVYLQKENIIDESGMPKERFSAEFPKEGPSILRIQQVVRGDSAAYFCASSPPERLGYGYTFGSGTRLTVV.

This clonotype appeared a few times. This sequence joins TRBV3-1 and TRBJ1-1; D gene ambiguous. In germline, CDR1 is LGHDT, CDR2 YNNKEL (reference sequence). The CDR3 has 14 residues. The V end was cut by 0 bases, the J end by 5 bases, with 10 bases between. In DNA form, the CDR3 reads TGTGCCAGCAGCCAAGATAGGGTTCGGACTGAAGCTTTCTTT. This encodes CASSQDRVRTEAFF.

In its sample, this clonotype was seen a few times. The chain links TRBV4-1 to TRBJ2-7; D gene ambiguous. Germline lookup yields CDR1 MGHRA and CDR2 YSYEKL. The CDR3 consists of 13 residues. Trimming stripped 5 bases from V and 5 bases from J, with 13 bases between. The CDR3 sequence is CASSNLGVHEQYF. The CDR3 region has the DNA TGCGCCAGCAGCAACTTAGGAGTCCACGAGCAGTACTTC.

The chain links TRBV19 to TRBJ2-1; a possible D gene is TRBD1 (6 bases). The CDR3 runs 13 residues. Between the trimmed V and J ends, which lost 8 bases and 9 bases, there was a span of 17 bases. Per the germline V gene, CDR1 is LNHDA and CDR2 is SQIVND (reference sequence). DNA for the CDR3: TGTGCCAGTTTGGCAGGGGAAGATACTGAGCAGTTCTTC. The encoded protein is CASLAGEDTEQFF.